Listed below are T cell receptor beta chains from one sample, sequenced in a study of T cell responses to AZD1222 COVID-19 vaccine. The assay was immunoSEQ multiplex PCR, and TCRdb's table has in-frame clones only and misses some. Among roughly 100,000 clones listed, about 88% were seen once. The input for sequencing was peripheral blood, taken on day 0 of AZD1222 vaccination. The receptors derive from an adult in good health. Each CDR3 is given with its conserved first and last residue. A D gene is named only where the DNA matches it firmly. A clone size is listed for some rows: how often the clone was seen (once, few, many), or a class if it is expanded.

CDR3nt | CDR3aa | d_gene | abundance | j_gene | v_gene
TGTGCCAGCAGCTTGGCAGTTGGGCAGGGGAAGTACTTC | CASSLAVGQGKYF | . | . | TRBJ2-5 | TRBV5-6
TGTGCCAGCAGTGGAGATACGCAGTATTTT | CASSGDTQYF | . | . | TRBJ2-3 | TRBV28
TGTGCCAGCAGCACTCAGACAGGGGGCGAGCAGTACTTC | CASSTQTGGEQYF | TRBD1 | . | TRBJ2-7 | TRBV9
TGTGCCTGGGGGGGACAGGCCACCTACAATGAGCAGTTCTTC | CAWGGQATYNEQFF | TRBD1 | . | TRBJ2-1 | TRBV30
TGTGCCAGCAGCGAGCCGGGCCAGGGGTACGAGCAGTACTTC | CASSEPGQGYEQYF | . | . | TRBJ2-7 | TRBV7-6
TGTGCCAGCAGTTTATGGGCAGGGGGCATCTCAAACTATGGCTACACCTTC | CASSLWAGGISNYGYTF | TRBD1 | once | TRBJ1-2 | TRBV28
TGTGCCAGCAGTCCCGGGGGGCCGAATTCACCCCTCCACTTT | CASSPGGPNSPLHF | . | . | TRBJ1-6 | TRBV2
TGCAGCGTCCACCCCGAAGAAGAGACCCAGTACTTC | CSVHPEEETQYF | . | . | TRBJ2-5 | TRBV29-1
TGTGCCAGCTCACCACCGGGACAGGGCTATTCACCCCTCCACTTT | CASSPPGQGYSPLHF | TRBD1 | . | TRBJ1-6 | TRBV18
TGTGCCAGCAGCCAAACAGACAGGGACCCTGAAGCTTTCTTT | CASSQTDRDPEAFF | TRBD1 | . | TRBJ1-1 | TRBV14
TGTGCCAGCAGTAGGACTAGCGGGGGTTCCTATGAGCAGTTCTTC | CASSRTSGGSYEQFF | TRBD2 | . | TRBJ2-1 | TRBV6-5
TGCGCCAGCAGCTACGGACTAGCGGGATACAATGAGCAGTTCTTC | CASSYGLAGYNEQFF | TRBD2 | . | TRBJ2-1 | TRBV4-3
TGTGCCAGCCGGGGCTGGGAGACCCAGTACTTC | CASRGWETQYF | . | . | TRBJ2-5 | TRBV2
TGTGCCAGCAGCCAAGCCCCGGAAGGCACAGATACGCAGTATTTT | CASSQAPEGTDTQYF | . | . | TRBJ2-3 | TRBV3-1/TRBV3-2
TGTGCCAGCAAGGATCCAGGGCTCCCCTGGGGCTACACCTTC | CASKDPGLPWGYTF | . | . | TRBJ1-2 | TRBV3-1/TRBV3-2
TGTGCCAGCAGTTCGGGGACAATCACTGAAGCTTTCTTT | CASSSGTITEAFF | . | . | TRBJ1-1 | TRBV6-2/TRBV6-3
TGTGCCACATCTAGGGAAAGGGGTGGGAAAGCTTTCTTT | CATSRERGGKAFF | . | . | TRBJ1-1 | TRBV12-3/TRBV12-4
TGTGCCAGCAGCTTAATGGACGATCAGCCCCAGCATTTT | CASSLMDDQPQHF | . | . | TRBJ1-5 | TRBV7-9
TGTGCCAGTAAAGGGGACACTGAAGCTTTCTTT | CASKGDTEAFF | . | . | TRBJ1-1 | TRBV25-1
TGTGCCAGCGGGGGGTACGGGGAGCTGTTTTTT | CASGGYGELFF | . | . | TRBJ2-2 | TRBV28
TGTGCCTGGAGTCCCGGGGGATTCGGCAATCAGCCCCAGCATTTT | CAWSPGGFGNQPQHF | . | . | TRBJ1-5 | TRBV30
TGTGCCAGCAGCTTAGGGATAGGAGGGGGCACTGAAGCTTTCTTT | CASSLGIGGGTEAFF | . | . | TRBJ1-1 | TRBV11-2
TGTGCCAGCAGCTTATGGACCTTAGAGACCCAGTACTTC | CASSLWTLETQYF | . | . | TRBJ2-5 | TRBV7-2
TGTGCCTGGAGTGTATTTGGGCAGTATAATTCACCCCTCCACTTT | CAWSVFGQYNSPLHF | . | . | TRBJ1-6 | TRBV30
TGTGCCAGCAGTGACCAGGCAGGGGGCACTGAAGCTTTCTTT | CASSDQAGGTEAFF | TRBD1 | . | TRBJ1-1 | TRBV6-4
TGCAGCGTTTGTAAGGGAGGCAATCAGCCCCAGCATTTT | CSVCKGGNQPQHF | . | . | TRBJ1-5 | TRBV29-1
TGTGCCAGCCGCTCCGGCGGCCCAACCGGGGAGCTGTTTTTT | CASRSGGPTGELFF | . | . | TRBJ2-2 | TRBV19
TGCGCCAGCAGCCCGTACTTAACTAGCGGGAGTCCAGTGCAGTTCTTC | CASSPYLTSGSPVQFF | TRBD2 | . | TRBJ2-1 | TRBV4-1
TGTGCCAGCTCCGTTGGTGGGGATCAGCCCCAGCATTTT | CASSVGGDQPQHF | . | . | TRBJ1-5 | TRBV28
TGTGCCAGCTCACGGACGGTACAAGAGACCCAGTACTTC | CASSRTVQETQYF | . | . | TRBJ2-5 | TRBV18
TGTGCCATCAGTGATGGCGGGAGGCCCCCAGATACGCAGTATTTT | CAISDGGRPPDTQYF | TRBD2 | . | TRBJ2-3 | TRBV10-3
TGTGCCAGCAGTTTCAGATATCAGCCCCAGCATTTT | CASSFRYQPQHF | . | few | TRBJ1-5 | TRBV28
TGTGCCAGCAGTGTTGGGGGGAGGGCCTACAATGAGCAGTTCTTC | CASSVGGRAYNEQFF | TRBD2 | once | TRBJ2-1 | TRBV2
TGTGCCAGCAGCGCAACTAGCGGACTTAGCACAGATACGCAGTATTTT | CASSATSGLSTDTQYF | TRBD2 | . | TRBJ2-3 | TRBV5-6
TGTGCCAGCAGCCAGAGACAGGGAGGTTCGGAGACCCAGTACTTC | CASSQRQGGSETQYF | . | . | TRBJ2-5 | TRBV5-4